The subject of this entry is one TCR beta chain. Its antigen is still unknown. This entry comes from a study of chemoradiotherapy in HPV16-positive cancers. For the study at large: Candidate HPV-specific T-cell clones and common TCR motifs came from functional assays in a couple of HPV16-positive patients.

Germline CDR1 SQVTM, CDR2 ANQGSEA. The CDR3 spans 16 residues. Deletions cut 1 base from V and 2 bases from J, with 18 bases between. TCRdb keeps only in-frame clones here, not all; method: immunoSEQ multiplex PCR. The sample comprises roughly 4,100 clones, more than 70% of which are singletons, and 16% rests with the top ten. General study points: Candidate HPV-specific clones and E7-related TCR motifs grew in tumor during treatment. Better recurrence-free survival went with HPV-responsive T-cell expansion in HPV16-positive patients.

This material was acquired from a patient who underwent chemoradiotherapy. The source of this sequence is a human donor with HPV-associated anogenital cancer. The V gene is TRBV29-1, the J gene TRBJ2-7; TRBD1 might be the D (5 bases). CDR3: CSVEAATLGAAYEQYF. CDR3 bases: TGCAGCGTTGAAGCCGCCACTCTAGGGGCGGCCTACGAGCAGTACTTC.